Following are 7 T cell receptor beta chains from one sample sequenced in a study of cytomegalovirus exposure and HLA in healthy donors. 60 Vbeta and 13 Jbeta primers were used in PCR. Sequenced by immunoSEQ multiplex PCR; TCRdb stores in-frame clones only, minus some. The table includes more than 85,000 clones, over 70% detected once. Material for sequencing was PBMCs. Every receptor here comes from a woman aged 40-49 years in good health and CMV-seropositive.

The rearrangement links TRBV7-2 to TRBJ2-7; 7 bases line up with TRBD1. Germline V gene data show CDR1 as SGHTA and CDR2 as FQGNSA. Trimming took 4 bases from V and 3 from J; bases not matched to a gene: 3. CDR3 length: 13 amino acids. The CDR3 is CASSYNRGYEQYF. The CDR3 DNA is TGTGCCAGCAGCTACAACAGGGGCTACGAGCAGTACTTC. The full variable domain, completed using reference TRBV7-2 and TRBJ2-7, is GAGVSQSPSNKVTEKGKDVELRCDPISGHTALYWYRQSLGQGLEFLIYFQGNSAPDKSGLPSDRFSAERTGGSVSTLTIQRTQQEDSAVYLCASSYNRGYEQYFGPGTRLTVT.

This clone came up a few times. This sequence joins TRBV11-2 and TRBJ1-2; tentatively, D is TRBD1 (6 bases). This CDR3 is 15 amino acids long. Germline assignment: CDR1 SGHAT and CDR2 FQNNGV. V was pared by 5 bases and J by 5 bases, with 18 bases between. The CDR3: CASSPSGPGVYGYTF. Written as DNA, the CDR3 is TGTGCCAGCAGCCCCTCGGGGCCAGGGGTTTATGGCTACACCTTC.

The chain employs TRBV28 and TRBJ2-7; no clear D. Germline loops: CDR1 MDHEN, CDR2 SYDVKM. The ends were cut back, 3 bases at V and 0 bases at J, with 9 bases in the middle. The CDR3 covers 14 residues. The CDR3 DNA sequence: TGTGCCAGCAGTTTGCCTTACACCTCCTACGAGCAGTACTTC. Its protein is CASSLPYTSYEQYF.

The CDR3 bases are TGTGCCAGCTCACCGAGTTTGGGGGCCGGACAGCCCCAGCATTTT. It yields the protein CASSPSLGAGQPQHF. The V call is TRBV18, the J call TRBJ1-5; the D gene is possibly TRBD1 (6 bases). This CDR3 region has 15 residues. Germline V gives CDR1 KGHSH, CDR2 LQKENI. The V and J ends lost 3 bases and 7 bases respectively, with 16 bases between them.

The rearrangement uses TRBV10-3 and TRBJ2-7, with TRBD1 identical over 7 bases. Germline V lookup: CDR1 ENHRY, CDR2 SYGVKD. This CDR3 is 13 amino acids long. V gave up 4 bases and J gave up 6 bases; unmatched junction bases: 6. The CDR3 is CAISGTGAGEQYF. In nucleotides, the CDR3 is TGTGCCATCAGTGGGACAGGCGCGGGCGAGCAGTACTTC.

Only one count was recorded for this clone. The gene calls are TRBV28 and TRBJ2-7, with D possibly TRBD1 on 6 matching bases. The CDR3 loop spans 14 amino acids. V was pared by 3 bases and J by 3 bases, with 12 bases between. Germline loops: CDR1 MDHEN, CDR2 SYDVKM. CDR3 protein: CASSLTGAVYEQYF. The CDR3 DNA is TGTGCCAGCAGTTTGACAGGAGCCGTCTACGAGCAGTACTTC.

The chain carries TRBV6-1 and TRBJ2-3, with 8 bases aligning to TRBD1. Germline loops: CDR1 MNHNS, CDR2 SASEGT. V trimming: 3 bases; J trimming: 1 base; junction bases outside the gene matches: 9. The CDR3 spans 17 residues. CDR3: CASSDFTGGGRTDTQYF. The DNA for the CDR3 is TGTGCCAGCAGTGATTTCACAGGGGGAGGTCGCACAGATACGCAGTATTTT.